The sequence of this TCR beta chain was determined in a study of blood T cell repertoires in COVID-19. The data were produced by immunoSEQ multiplex PCR, yet TCRdb's version contains in-frame clones alone and is incomplete. The table records 80,000 to 100,000 clones, around 72% of them present only once. V was clipped by 2 bases and J by 3 bases, with 16 bases between them. The length of the CDR3 is 16 residues. The germline V gene encodes CDR1 SGDLS and CDR2 YYNGEE. The V and J genes are TRBV9 and TRBJ2-3, with D perhaps matching TRBD2 (6 bases). This clonotype was obtained from a man between 65 and 80 years old with COVID-19, enrolled during active disease. Sequenced: peripheral blood. CDR3 bases: TGTGCCAGCAGCGTGAAGGCTAGCGTTGGGACAGATACGCAGTATTTT. Its protein is CASSVKASVGTDTQYF.